This entry is about one TCR beta chain. Generated by immunoSEQ multiplex PCR, the TCRdb table keeps only in-frame clones and is missing some. The table includes around 160,000 clones, 92% detected once. The entry originates in a study of T cell responses to AZD1222 COVID-19 vaccine. Germline values: CDR1 SNHLY, CDR2 FYNNEI. V was trimmed by 4 bases and J by 8 bases, leaving 15 bases between them. This CDR3 region has 15 residues. The chain employs TRBV2 and TRBJ1-6; D not certain. The specimen was peripheral blood, collected 28 days after the second AZD1222 dose. This TCR was recovered from an adult who received the AZD1222 COVID-19 vaccine. In nucleotides, the CDR3 is TGTGCCAGCAGTGTGGAGGGCCCTGGGGATTCACCCCTCCACTTT. The encoded protein is CASSVEGPGDSPLHF.